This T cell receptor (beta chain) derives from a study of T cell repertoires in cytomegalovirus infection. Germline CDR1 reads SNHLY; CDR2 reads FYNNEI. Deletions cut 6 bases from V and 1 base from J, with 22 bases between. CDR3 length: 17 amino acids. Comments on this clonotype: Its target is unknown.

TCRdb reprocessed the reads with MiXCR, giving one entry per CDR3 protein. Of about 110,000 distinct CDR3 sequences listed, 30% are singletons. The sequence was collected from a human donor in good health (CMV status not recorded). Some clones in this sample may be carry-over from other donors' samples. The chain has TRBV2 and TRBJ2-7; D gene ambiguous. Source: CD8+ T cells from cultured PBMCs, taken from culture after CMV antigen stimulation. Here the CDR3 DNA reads TGTGCCAGCAGAGTTTCCCTACACACCACCGCTTCCTACGAGCAGTACTTC. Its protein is CASRVSLHTTASYEQYF.